The 26 T cell receptor beta chains in this list originate from one sample, sequenced in a study of blood T cell repertoires in COVID-19. Some clones are missing from TCRdb's copy, which holds only in-frame ones; the method was immunoSEQ multiplex PCR. The sample includes about 400,000 clones, around 90% seen only once; the top ten take roughly 2%. Sequencing was performed on PBMCs or T cells enriched from blood (not recorded which). Receptors originate from a woman between 35 and 50 years old with acute COVID-19.

This clone was picked up a small number of times. This sequence joins TRBV28 and TRBJ1-2, with 7 bases matching TRBD1. The CDR3 loop spans 15 amino acids. CDR1 MDHEN and CDR2 SYDVKM come from the germline V gene. V shed 1 base, J shed 7 bases, and the junction held 9 bases outside the gene matches. In nucleotides, the CDR3 is TGTGCCAGCAGTTTATTTTTGAAGGGGGCAAGTGGCTACACCTTC. It is translated as CASSLFLKGASGYTF.

The rearrangement joins TRBV30 to TRBJ1-1; 7 bases are shared with TRBD1. Losses at the gene ends were 2 bases for V and 3 bases for J; bases not matched to a gene: 9. This CDR3 is built from 15 residues. Germline-derived CDR1 and CDR2 are GTSNPN and SVGIG (reference sequence). CDR3 residues: CAWSFGGGYYTEAFF. In nucleotides, the CDR3 is TGTGCCTGGAGTTTCGGAGGGGGCTACTACACTGAAGCTTTCTTT. Full variable domain (remainder filled in from reference TRBV30 and TRBJ1-1): SQTIHQWPATLVQPVGSPLSLECTVEGTSNPNLYWYRQAAGRGLQLLFYSVGIGQISSEVPQNLSASRPQDRQFILSSKKLLLSDSGFYLCAWSFGGGYYTEAFFGQGTRLTVV.

The rearrangement uses TRBV6-5 and TRBJ1-1, with D perhaps TRBD1 (5 bases). CDR1 MNHEY and CDR2 SVGAGI come from the germline V gene. V was trimmed by 7 bases and J by 11 bases, leaving 20 bases between them. The CDR3 loop spans 13 amino acids. CDR3 nucleotide sequence: TGTGCCAGCACGGACACACCTCTTCCGAGGGCTTTCTTT. It translates to CASTDTPLPRAFF.

The V call is TRBV29-1, the J call TRBJ1-2; 9 positions agree with TRBD1. Germline V CDR1 and CDR2: SQVTM, ANQGSEA. Trimming cost V 3 bases and J 7 bases; bases outside gene matches: 9. This CDR3 region has 14 residues. This chain's CDR3 is CSVEPDRGTGGYTF. The CDR3 coding sequence is TGCAGCGTTGAGCCGGACAGGGGAACGGGTGGCTACACCTTC.

This chain links TRBV7-6 with TRBJ1-5; a possible D gene is TRBD1 (6 bases). The CDR3 is made up of 15 amino acids. The germline gives CDR1 SGHVS, CDR2 FNYEAQ. V dropped 0 bases and J dropped 9 bases, with 15 bases sitting between them. CDR3 DNA sequence: TGTGCCAGCAGCTTAGCAGGGGCAGGGGTGACGCCCCAGCATTTT. It translates to CASSLAGAGVTPQHF.

The chain employs TRBV7-8 and TRBJ2-2, with D possibly TRBD1 on 6 matching bases. Germline assignment: CDR1 SGHVS and CDR2 FQNEAQ. This CDR3 contains 17 residues. V was pared by 1 base and J by 5 bases, with 17 bases between. The CDR3 loop reads CASSLEVVAGTTGELFF. In DNA form, the CDR3 reads TGTGCCAGCAGCTTAGAGGTAGTCGCTGGGACAACCGGGGAGCTGTTTTTT.

The J gene is TRBJ1-5, the V gene TRBV5-6, with a tentative D call TRBD1 (5 bases). The germline gives CDR1 SGHDT, CDR2 YYEEEE. Trimming removed 2 bases from V and 6 bases from J, with 12 bases in between. The length of the CDR3 is 14 residues. The CDR3 sequence is CASSLGQGSQPQHF. In nucleotides, the CDR3 is TGTGCCAGCAGCTTAGGGCAGGGAAGTCAGCCCCAGCATTTT.

The chain recombines TRBV11-2 with TRBJ2-1, with D unresolved. V dropped 1 base and J dropped 8 bases, with 18 bases sitting between them. The CDR3 length is 16 residues. Germline CDR1 and CDR2: SGHAT and FQNNGV. CDR3 sequence (DNA): TGTGCCAGCAGCTTAGTATCTGAACTCCGCCCGCATGAGCAGTTCTTC. Amino acids: CASSLVSELRPHEQFF. Drawing the rest from reference TRBV11-2 and TRBJ2-1, the complete variable domain is EAGVAQSPRYKIIEKRQSVAFWCNPISGHATLYWYQQILGQGPKLLIQFQNNGVVDDSQLPKDRFSAERLKGVDSTLKIQPAKLEDSAVYLCASSLVSELRPHEQFFGPGTRLTVL.

The chain uses TRBV11-3 and TRBJ1-1, with 8 bases lining up with TRBD1. Germline V gene lookup returns CDR1 SGHNT and CDR2 YENEEA. The CDR3 has 16 residues. Trimming at V came to 6 bases and at J to 7 bases, leaving 16 bases not matched to a gene. This CDR3 reads CASSLGQGRLRGEAFF. CDR3 in DNA: TGTGCCAGCAGTCTAGGACAGGGAAGACTCCGCGGTGAAGCTTTCTTT.

V gene TRBV6-5 combines with J gene TRBJ2-7; maybe TRBD2 (5 bases). Trimming stripped 8 bases from V and 6 bases from J, with 11 bases between. The CDR3 spans 11 residues. CDR1 is MNHEY, CDR2 SVGAGI, per germline. The CDR3 bases are TGTGCCAGCTCCCGGGGAACCGAGCAGTACTTC. It yields the protein CASSRGTEQYF.

The CDR3 loop is CASSLDSGQGGSYEQYF. The CDR3 DNA follows: TGTGCCAGCAGCTTAGACTCGGGACAGGGCGGCTCCTACGAGCAGTACTTC. V gene TRBV11-2 combines with J gene TRBJ2-7; 9 bases align to TRBD1. V lost 0 bases and J lost 0; bases outside the gene matches: 6. Per germline, CDR1 SGHAT and CDR2 FQNNGV. The length of the CDR3 is 17 residues.

V is TRBV10-2 and J is TRBJ2-1, with 10 nucleotides matching TRBD2. CDR1 and CDR2 (germline): WSHSY, SAAADI. CDR3 size: 14 residues. Unmatched junction bases numbered 3, after V lost 8 bases and J lost 2 bases. The CDR3 nucleotides are TGCGCCAGCCGGACTAGCGGAACCTACAATGAGCAGTTCTTC. Translation gives CASRTSGTYNEQFF.

This sequence joins TRBV30 and TRBJ1-6; 7 bases fit TRBD1. The CDR3 runs 14 residues. The germline gives CDR1 GTSNPN, CDR2 SVGIG (reference sequence). Trimming at V came to 1 base and at J to 5 bases, leaving 2 bases not matched to a gene. The CDR3 nucleotides read TGTGCCTGGAGTGGGGACAGCCATAATTCACCCCTCCACTTT. Its protein is CAWSGDSHNSPLHF. Supplemented by reference TRBV30 and TRBJ1-6, the full variable domain reads SQTIHQWPATLVQPVGSPLSLECTVEGTSNPNLYWYRQAAGRGLQLLFYSVGIGQISSEVPQNLSASRPQDRQFILSSKKLLLSDSGFYLCAWSGDSHNSPLHFGNGTRLTVT.

This clone has only a few counts. The genes are TRBV29-1 and TRBJ1-2; D is perhaps TRBD1 (5 bases). The CDR3 is 14 residues long. CDR1 is SQVTM and CDR2 is ANQGSEA in the germline V gene. V gave up 2 bases and J gave up 4 bases, with 14 bases separating them. CDR3 loop: CSVESGQGPYGYTF. As DNA, the CDR3 is TGCAGCGTTGAATCGGGTCAGGGTCCCTATGGCTACACCTTC.

This clone was seen more than once but under ten times. This rearrangement joins TRBV6-5 to TRBJ2-7, with TRBD1 matching 7 bases. The germline gives CDR1 MNHEY, CDR2 SVGAGI. Losses at the gene ends were 7 bases for V and 1 base for J; bases not matched to a gene: 7. The CDR3 is 14 residues long. CDR3 residues: CASNGYRGSYEQYF. The CDR3 bases are TGTGCCAGCAATGGGTACAGGGGATCCTACGAGCAGTACTTC.

The chain is built from TRBV10-1 and TRBJ1-6; TRBD1 agrees at 8 bases. The CDR3 sequence is 14 residues long. CDR1 WNHNN and CDR2 SYGVQD come from the germline V gene (reference sequence). The V gene end was trimmed by 4 bases and the J gene end by 10 bases; junction bases not matched to a gene: 6. CDR3 protein: CASSVGQGESPLHF. CDR3 sequence (DNA): TGCGCCAGCAGTGTTGGACAGGGAGAATCACCCCTCCACTTT.

This sequence joins TRBV7-9 and TRBJ2-7, with TRBD2 identical over 7 bases. CDR3 length: 19 residues. Germline-derived CDR1 and CDR2 are SEHNR and FQNEAQ (reference sequence). V lost 0 bases, J lost 2 bases, and 16 bases stayed unmatched. The CDR3 is CASSLAPERGSRGAYEQYF. The CDR3 DNA is TGTGCCAGCAGCTTAGCGCCGGAGAGAGGCTCTCGGGGGGCCTACGAGCAGTACTTC.

V is TRBV27 and J is TRBJ1-5, with D unclear. With 2 bases removed from V and 9 bases from J, the gap between germline ends came to 11 bases. Per the germline V gene, CDR1 is MNHEY and CDR2 is SMNVEV (reference sequence). The CDR3 length is 13 residues. CDR3 DNA sequence: TGTGCCAGCAGTTTAGAGCGTATGACGCCCCAGCATTTT. Translating gives CASSLERMTPQHF.

Details on this clone: The same CDR3 arises from other DNA sequences in this sample as well. The genes are TRBV6-5 and TRBJ1-5; D call uncertain. Germline CDR1 reads MNHEY; CDR2 reads SVGAGI. CDR3 length: 13 amino acids. The V gene lost 7 bases and the J gene lost 0 bases, with 7 bases spanning the gap. Here the CDR3 reads CASTGNSNQPQHF. The CDR3 region has the DNA TGTGCCAGCACGGGAAATAGCAATCAGCCCCAGCATTTT.

The V gene is TRBV7-9, the J gene TRBJ1-4, with 8 nucleotides matching TRBD1. Germline CDR1 is SEHNR and CDR2 is FQNEAQ (reference sequence). With V trimmed by 4 bases and J by 6 bases, 7 bases remained unmatched. CDR3 length: 15 residues. Written as DNA, the CDR3 is TGTGCCAGCAGCTCAACCAGGGGGCCCGATGAAAAACTGTTTTTT. Protein: CASSSTRGPDEKLFF.

This sequence joins TRBV15 and TRBJ2-3; TRBD2 aligns across 10 bases. The CDR3 contains 16 residues. The J segment lost 4 bases and the V segment lost 0 bases, leaving 4 bases of the junction unmatched. Germline V lookup: CDR1 LNHNV, CDR2 YYDKDF (reference sequence). The CDR3 here is CATSRDTSGTSDTQYF. The CDR3 bases are TGTGCCACCAGCAGAGACACTAGCGGGACCTCAGATACGCAGTATTTT.

The V call is TRBV30, the J call TRBJ2-5, with a weak D call TRBD1 (5 bases). Trimming pared 0 bases from V and 4 bases from J, leaving 15 bases between. The CDR3 has 15 residues. Germline assignment: CDR1 GTSNPN and CDR2 SVGIG (reference sequence). The CDR3, as DNA: TGTGCCTGGAGTGTACCCGCAGGGCTTTCAGAGACCCAGTACTTC. Its protein product is CAWSVPAGLSETQYF.

This chain joins TRBV14 and TRBJ1-5; D might be TRBD1 (6 bases). Trimming removed 9 bases at V and 4 bases at J, with 13 bases between. Germline CDR1 SGHDN, CDR2 FVKESK. The CDR3 is 13 amino acids. The CDR3, as DNA: TGTGCCAGAGACGGACAGCAAAATCAGCCCCAGCATTTT. Protein product: CARDGQQNQPQHF.

This chain links TRBV29-1 with TRBJ2-5; D perhaps matches TRBD2 (5 bases). Between the trimmed V and J ends, which lost 7 bases and 3 bases, there was a span of 15 bases. The CDR3 sequence is 13 residues long. The germline V gene has CDR1 SQVTM and CDR2 ANQGSEA. This CDR3 reads CSGSSGNKETQYF. CDR3 nucleotides: TGCAGCGGGTCTTCGGGAAACAAAGAGACCCAGTACTTC.

The rearrangement joins TRBV19 to TRBJ1-6; TRBD1 agrees at 10 bases. In germline, CDR1 is LNHDA, CDR2 SQIVND (reference sequence). V dropped 6 bases and J dropped 9; count of bases not matched to a gene: 5. This CDR3 region has 14 residues. Here the CDR3 DNA reads TGTGCCAGTAGCACGACAGGGGGCCCTTCACCCCTCCACTTT. Protein: CASSTTGGPSPLHF.

This chain connects TRBV2 to TRBJ1-1, with D unresolved. The CDR3 has 13 residues. Germline CDR1 is SNHLY and CDR2 is FYNNEI. Trimming shortened V by 4 bases and J by 1 base, and 7 bases separated the two germline ends. In DNA form, the CDR3 reads TGTGCCAGCAGTGTCAGAGGGAACACTGAAGCTTTCTTT. Translated: CASSVRGNTEAFF.